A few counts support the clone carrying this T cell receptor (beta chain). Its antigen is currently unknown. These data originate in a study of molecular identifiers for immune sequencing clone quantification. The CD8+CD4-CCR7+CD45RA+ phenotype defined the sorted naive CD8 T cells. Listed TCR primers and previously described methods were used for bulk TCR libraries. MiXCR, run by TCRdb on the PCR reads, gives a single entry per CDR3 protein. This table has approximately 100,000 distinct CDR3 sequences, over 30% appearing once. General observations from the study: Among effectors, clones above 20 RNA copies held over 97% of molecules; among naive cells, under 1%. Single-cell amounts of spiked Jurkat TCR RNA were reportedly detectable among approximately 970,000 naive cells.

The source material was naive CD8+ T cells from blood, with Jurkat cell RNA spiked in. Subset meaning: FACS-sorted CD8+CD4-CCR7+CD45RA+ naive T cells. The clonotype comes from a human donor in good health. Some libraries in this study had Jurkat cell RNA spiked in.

As DNA, the CDR3 is TGTGCCAGTAGTACAACATCCGGGACAGGTGGGACAGATACGCAGTATTTT. It specifies CASSTTSGTGGTDTQYF. V usage is TRBV19 and J usage is TRBJ2-3; the match to TRBD1 covers 8 bases. Germline V CDR1 and CDR2: LNHDA, SQIVND (reference sequence). The CDR3 sequence is 17 residues long. The ends lost 4 bases at V and 3 bases at J; junction bases unmatched: 12.